These T cell receptor beta chains were read from a single sample in a study of blood T cells in healthy people across ages. TCRdb recomputed calls from the 5' RACE reads with MiXCR, one row per CDR3 protein. Here the sample spans roughly 680,000 distinct CDR3 sequences, about 50% being singletons. The sequencing input was blood. All receptors come from a woman aged 80 or older in good health. Both conserved end residues are trimmed from each CDR3. The order of the fields is J gene, CDR3 length, V gene, CDR3 protein.

TRBJ1-4 11 TRBV3-1 ASSPGVQDKLF
TRBJ2-5 12 TRBV6-2/TRBV6-3 ASSQDGYQETQY
TRBJ2-3 11 TRBV9 ASSVGPPDTQY
TRBJ1-2 13 TRBV2 ASSAGTGFGHGYT
TRBJ2-7 12 TRBV5-1 ASSPGTDFYEQY
TRBJ2-5 13 TRBV5-5 ASSSDGHFQETQY
TRBJ1-2 14 TRBV29-1 SVEDLPGRGFRGYT
TRBJ2-2 14 TRBV24-1 ATSDSRGRVTGELF
TRBJ2-1 11 TRBV10-3 AIGEFSVNEQF
TRBJ2-1 13 TRBV28 ASSSPGLEGAEQF
TRBJ2-7 12 TRBV13 ASSRRGGIYEQY
TRBJ2-7 13 TRBV20-1 SARDSGTLTYEQY
TRBJ2-5 15 TRBV7-3 ASSLGVARGFQETQY
TRBJ1-1 12 TRBV7-3 ASSLRQGRTEAF
TRBJ2-1 13 TRBV5-1 ASSLGGSLANEQF
TRBJ2-2 14 TRBV4-3 ASSQDRLAGGGELF
TRBJ1-5 11 TRBV20-1 SAREQGHQPQH
NA 11 TRBV12-3/TRBV12-4 ASGGDIYNEQY
TRBJ1-6 11 TRBV20-1 SARDSAGSLLH
TRBJ1-1 18 TRBV7-8 ASSAYGGGRGEWSVTEAF
TRBJ2-5 12 TRBV5-5 ASPQGGQGETQY
TRBJ1-5 11 TRBV7-3 ASSLGIGGAQH
TRBJ2-4 11 TRBV20-1 SGKWEAKNIQY
TRBJ2-7 12 TRBV7-9 ASSSTGYRTEQY
TRBJ2-7 10 TRBV24-1 ATSDLGGEQY
TRBJ1-5 13 TRBV7-9 ASSLGAAGNQLQH
NA 14 TRBV10-3 AISESVGGSYNEQY
TRBJ2-1 10 TRBV29-1 SVGGSYNEQF
TRBJ2-3 11 TRBV20-1 SARQGNTDTQY
TRBJ2-7 13 TRBV7-8 ASSLRGDISYEQY
TRBJ2-3 10 TRBV7-2 ASGESGDTQY
TRBJ2-1 12 TRBV5-1 ASTTSGTYNEQF
TRBJ1-6 14 TRBV4-1 ASSQEGSGVGSPLH
TRBJ2-1 13 TRBV29-1 SVGGGGRSYNEQF
TRBJ1-6 10 TRBV20-1 SAGLQDSPLH
TRBJ1-4 12 TRBV20-1 SARDGRGGEKLF
TRBJ2-1 15 TRBV6-6 ASSRETSGGAHNEQF
TRBJ2-3 13 TRBV7-2 ASSPWGGSTDTQY
NA 13 TRBV2 ASTQRLAGKNEQY
TRBJ2-3 11 TRBV2 ASRQDSSSTQY
TRBJ2-2 13 TRBV10-3 AIKGTPVADGELF
TRBJ2-1 13 TRBV7-2 ASSTTGQAYNEQF